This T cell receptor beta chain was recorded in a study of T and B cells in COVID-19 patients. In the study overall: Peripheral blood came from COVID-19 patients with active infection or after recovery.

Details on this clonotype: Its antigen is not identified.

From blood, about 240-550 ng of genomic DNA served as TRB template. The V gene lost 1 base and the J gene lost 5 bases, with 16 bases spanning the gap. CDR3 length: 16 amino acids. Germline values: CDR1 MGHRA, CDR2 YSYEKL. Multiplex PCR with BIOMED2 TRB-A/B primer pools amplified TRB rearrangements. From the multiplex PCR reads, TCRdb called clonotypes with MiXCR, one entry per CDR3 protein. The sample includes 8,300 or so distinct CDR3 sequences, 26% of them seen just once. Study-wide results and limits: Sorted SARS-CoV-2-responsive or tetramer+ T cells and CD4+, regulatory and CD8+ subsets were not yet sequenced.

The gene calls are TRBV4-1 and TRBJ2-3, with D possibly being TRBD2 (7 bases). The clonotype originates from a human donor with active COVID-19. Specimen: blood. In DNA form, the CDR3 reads TGCGCCAGCAGCCAAGGGTACCTAAGGGGGGGAGATACGCAGTATTTT. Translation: CASSQGYLRGGDTQYF.